The sequence of this TCR beta chain was determined in a study of early T cells in non-severe SARS-CoV-2 infection. The wider study: Unsorted whole blood bulk RNA was sequenced, with unpaired chains.

Note on this clonotype: Its antigen is not known.

Points from the study as a whole: Reliance on VDJdb matching favored anti-spike CD8 responses; private and CD4 specificities were missed.

Individual cDNA molecules each received unique molecular identifiers attached to them. A single record per CDR3 protein comes from TCRdb applying MiXCR to the 5' RACE reads. In the table there are over 75,000 distinct CDR3 sequences, less than 15% of which are singletons. The CDR3 totals 14 residues. J gave up 7 bases and V 5 bases, and 7 bases lay outside the gene matches. Germline V gene lookup returns CDR1 SEHNR and CDR2 FQNEAQ (reference sequence). The chain joins TRBV7-9 to TRBJ2-4; the match to TRBD1 covers 8 bases. Input material: whole blood. The TCR originated in an adult who was a healthcare worker with PCR-confirmed SARS-CoV-2 infection or an uninfected control (not recorded which). The CDR3 region has the DNA TGTGCCAGCAGCGTACAGGGGGAACGGAACATTCAGTACTTC. It is translated as CASSVQGERNIQYF. Using reference TRBV7-9 and TRBJ2-4 for the parts outside the CDR3, the full variable domain is DTGVSQNPRHKITKRGQNVTFRCDPISEHNRLYWYRQTLGQGPEFLTYFQNEAQLEKSRLLSDRFSAERPKGSFSTLEIQRTEQGDSAMYLCASSVQGERNIQYFGAGTRLSVL.